This T cell receptor (beta chain) is from a study of cytomegalovirus exposure and HLA in healthy donors. Method: immunoSEQ multiplex PCR; TCRdb's copy keeps in-frame clones and lacks some. The sample records 180,000 or so clones, approximately 86% being singletons. Between the trimmed V and J ends, which lost 3 bases and 3 bases, there was a span of 9 bases. The CDR3 length is 14 residues. CDR1 is SGHVS and CDR2 is FQNEAQ in the germline V gene. The sample comprised PBMCs. This TCR was sampled from a man between 18 and 29 years old in good health and CMV-seropositive. The chain employs TRBV7-8 and TRBJ2-1, with D possibly TRBD1 on 6 matching bases. This chain's CDR3 is CASSFGTNYNEQFF. CDR3 DNA sequence: TGTGCCAGCAGCTTCGGGACAAACTACAATGAGCAGTTCTTC.